The 24 T cell receptor beta chains listed next were all sequenced from one sample in a study of cytomegalovirus exposure and HLA in healthy donors. Vbeta (60) and Jbeta (13) primers were used in the PCR. TCRdb's table, derived via immunoSEQ multiplex PCR, lists solely in-frame clones and lacks some. The sample shows 60,000 or so clones, about 75% of them seen only once. Source material: PBMCs. The source of these receptors is a middle-aged woman in good health and CMV-seropositive.

This clone was seen just once. This chain uses TRBV6-1 with TRBJ1-2; no firm D call. V lost 3 bases to trimming and J lost 8 bases, with 13 bases between them. CDR1 and CDR2 from the germline V gene are MNHNS and SASEGT. This CDR3 is 13 amino acids long. The DNA for the CDR3 is TGTGCCAGCAGTGAGTCTAGCCTGGGGGGCTACACCTTC. It translates to CASSESSLGGYTF.

The chain has TRBV20-1 and TRBJ1-2; D unresolved. V was pared by 3 bases and J by 4 bases, with 6 bases between. This CDR3 spans 11 amino acids. The germline CDR1 and CDR2 sequences are DFQATT and SNEGSKA (reference sequence). CDR3 residues: CSARSVYGYTF. The CDR3, as DNA: TGCAGTGCTAGGTCGGTCTATGGCTACACCTTC.

V usage is TRBV7-9 and J usage is TRBJ1-1; a possible D gene is TRBD1 (6 bases). The germline gives CDR1 SEHNR, CDR2 FQNEAQ (reference sequence). CDR3 length equals 14 residues. Trimming cost V 1 base and J 11 bases, with 17 bases left between them. CDR3 DNA: TGTGCCAGCAGCTTAGGACAGGCTTCCTTGTGGGCTTTCTTT. Amino acid sequence: CASSLGQASLWAFF. Full variable domain (outside the CDR3, taken from reference TRBV7-9 and TRBJ1-1): DTGVSQNPRHKITKRGQNVTFRCDPISEHNRLYWYRQTLGQGPEFLTYFQNEAQLEKSRLLSDRFSAERPKGSFSTLEIQRTEQGDSAMYLCASSLGQASLWAFFGQGTRLTVV.

This rearrangement joins TRBV9 to TRBJ2-5; possibly TRBD2 for D (6 bases). V gave up 0 bases and J gave up 4 bases, with 13 bases separating them. Germline CDR1 SGDLS, CDR2 YYNGEE. The CDR3 is 15 amino acids. CDR3 protein: CASSVGQGGVETQYF. As DNA, the CDR3 is TGTGCCAGCAGCGTAGGCCAGGGAGGAGTAGAGACCCAGTACTTC.

The chain couples TRBV29-1 to TRBJ1-1; TRBD1 might be the D (5 bases). V lost 7 bases and J lost 4, with 13 bases in between. This CDR3 has 12 residues. Germline V lookup: CDR1 SQVTM, CDR2 ANQGSEA. CDR3 region: CSGQSLGTEAFF. As DNA, the CDR3 is TGCAGCGGACAGTCCTTGGGCACTGAAGCTTTCTTT. Variable domain in full (rest from reference TRBV29-1 and TRBJ1-1): SAVISQKPSRDICQRGTSLTIQCQVDSQVTMMFWYRQQPGQSLTLIATANQGSEATYESGFVIDKFPISRPNLTFSTLTVSNMSPEDSSIYLCSGQSLGTEAFFGQGTRLTVV.

There are a few counts of this clone. The CDR3: CASTRRGGASYEQYF. As DNA, the CDR3 is TGTGCCAGCACCAGACGGGGAGGAGCGTCCTACGAGCAGTACTTC. The genes are TRBV5-4 and TRBJ2-7; possibly TRBD2 for D (6 bases). CDR1 is SGHNT, CDR2 YYREEE, per germline (reference sequence). This CDR3 spans 15 amino acids. The V end lost 6 bases, the J end lost 1 base, and 17 bases lay between the germline ends.

The chain recombines TRBV2 with TRBJ1-5, with unresolved D. The CDR3 contains 14 residues. The V and J ends lost 2 bases and 10 bases respectively, with 15 bases between them. Germline assignment: CDR1 SNHLY and CDR2 FYNNEI. As DNA, the CDR3 is TGTGCCAGCAGTGAACGGGCGGGCTCACAACCCCAGCATTTT. This encodes CASSERAGSQPQHF.

The sample holds one count of this clone. The CDR3 sequence: CASSDRRHDQPQHF. The CDR3 nucleotides read TGTGCCAGCAGTGACCGCCGACACGATCAGCCCCAGCATTTT. The chain combines TRBV2 with TRBJ1-5, with no clear D. V lost 3 bases and J lost 5, with 11 bases in between. The CDR3 consists of 14 residues. Germline CDR1 SNHLY, CDR2 FYNNEI.

V gene TRBV19 combines with J gene TRBJ1-1; 11 nucleotides line up with TRBD1. The CDR3 has 14 residues. V gave up 7 bases and J gave up 5 bases; unmatched junction bases: 6. Germline V lookup: CDR1 LNHDA, CDR2 SQIVND (reference sequence). DNA of the CDR3: TGTGCCAGTATGGGCGGGGACAGGGGGACTGAAGCTTTCTTT. Translated, it gives CASMGGDRGTEAFF.

V gene TRBV6-7 combines with J gene TRBJ1-5, with D possibly being TRBD1 (6 bases). TRBV6-7 is an ORF, and what it does is uncertain. The germline V and J ends were trimmed by 8 bases and 6 bases, with 17 bases remaining between them. The CDR3 has 14 residues. CDR3: CASRRGARGQPQHF. The CDR3 nucleotides are TGTGCCAGCCGCCGGGGGGCGCGAGGTCAGCCCCAGCATTTT.

A word on this clone: Relative to the germline gene, one junction end is altered; a read error may explain this. J is TRBJ1-2 and V is TRBV7-9; tentative D call: TRBD1 (5 bases). CDR3 size: 10 residues. Germline CDR1 is SEHNR and CDR2 is FQNEAQ (reference sequence). The CDR3 coding sequence is TGTTCCAGCAGCGCAGGGACTTACACCTTC. Translation: CSSSAGTYTF.

The chain combines TRBV5-4 with TRBJ2-3; no reliable D call. Germline CDR1 reads SGHNT; CDR2 reads YYREEE (reference sequence). This CDR3 has 14 residues. V shed 3 bases and J shed 2 bases, with 10 bases lying between them. CDR3 amino acids: CASSSPQATDTQYF. The CDR3 nucleotides read TGTGCCAGCAGCTCCCCGCAGGCCACAGATACGCAGTATTTT.

The chain is built from TRBV7-2 and TRBJ1-2; D not certain. The CDR3 totals 11 residues. The V end lost 7 bases, the J end lost 1 base, and 4 bases lay between the germline ends. Germline CDR1 is SGHTA and CDR2 is FQGNSA. The CDR3 protein is CASTLNYGYTF. Here the CDR3 DNA reads TGTGCCAGCACTCTTAACTATGGCTACACCTTC.

The chain is built from TRBV6-6 and TRBJ1-5; D ambiguous. The CDR3 has 13 residues. Germline CDR1 is MNHNY and CDR2 is SVGAGI (reference sequence). V was trimmed by 5 bases and J by 5 bases, leaving 10 bases between them. In DNA, the CDR3 is TGTGCCAGCAGTCAAAGAGCCGATCAGCCCCAGCATTTT. This codes for CASSQRADQPQHF.

Concerning this clone: At one end, the junction sequence differs from germline, possibly due to a read error. CDR3 loop: CSSSSLEGTWQFF. CDR3 nucleotide sequence: TGTTCCAGCAGCTCACTGGAGGGGACTTGGCAGTTCTTC. V and J are TRBV7-9 and TRBJ2-1, with TRBD2 as a possible D gene (6 bases). There are 13 residues in the CDR3. CDR1 SEHNR and CDR2 FQNEAQ come from the germline V gene (reference sequence).

Here the CDR3 reads CASSSIASPDTQYF. DNA of the CDR3: TGCGCCAGCAGCTCAATAGCGAGCCCAGATACGCAGTATTTT. The gene calls are TRBV5-1 and TRBJ2-3; TRBD2 is a possible D gene (5 bases). V dropped 3 bases and J dropped 4 bases, with 12 bases sitting between them. Looked up from germline, CDR1 is SGHRS and CDR2 is YFSETQ. The CDR3 contains 14 residues.

The chain uses TRBV18 and TRBJ2-3, with D tentatively TRBD1 (5 bases). The CDR3 covers 15 residues. Germline V lookup: CDR1 KGHSH, CDR2 LQKENI. The V end lost 0 bases, the J end lost 6 bases, and 13 bases lay between the germline ends. The CDR3 sequence is CASSPPSQGSDTQYF. The DNA for the CDR3 is TGTGCCAGCTCACCACCGAGTCAGGGTTCGGATACGCAGTATTTT.

This clone was picked up a small number of times. This sequence joins TRBV6-5 and TRBJ1-6; perhaps TRBD1 as D (5 bases). Trimming left V 4 bases short and J 10 bases short, with 11 bases between. Germline CDR1 is MNHEY and CDR2 is SVGAGI. The CDR3 is 13 residues long. This CDR3 reads CASSWGGESPLHF. CDR3 coding DNA: TGTGCCAGCAGTTGGGGGGGTGAATCACCCCTCCACTTT.

CDR3 DNA: TGTGCCAGCAGCTTCGGGACCGGGGAGCTGTTTTTT. Protein sequence: CASSFGTGELFF. The V and J genes are TRBV5-6 and TRBJ2-2; D unclear. Trimming left V 2 bases short and J 5 bases short, with 4 bases between. This CDR3 spans 12 amino acids. Germline V lookup: CDR1 SGHDT, CDR2 YYEEEE.

This clone has just one count. This sequence joins TRBV6-1 and TRBJ1-6, with 7 bases identical to TRBD1. This CDR3 comprises 14 residues. After removal of 2 bases from V and 10 bases from J, the junction contained 5 bases not matched to a gene. Germline CDR1 is MNHNS and CDR2 is SASEGT. In DNA form, the CDR3 reads TGTGCCAGCAGTGAACAGGCAGGGGGGTCACCCCTCCACTTT. Amino acids: CASSEQAGGSPLHF.

The chain uses TRBV10-1 and TRBJ1-1; D remains ambiguous. Trimming pared 3 bases from V and 2 bases from J, leaving 10 bases between. The V gene's germline CDR1 is WNHNN and CDR2 SYGVQD (reference sequence). The CDR3 spans 14 residues. CDR3 residues: CASSERRDNTEAFF. CDR3 sequence (DNA): TGCGCCAGCAGTGAACGGCGGGATAACACTGAAGCTTTCTTT.

In regard to this clone: Other nucleotide sequences in the sample specify the same CDR3. The chain is built from TRBV5-1 and TRBJ2-2; TRBD1 might be the D (5 bases). The V gene lost 0 bases and the J gene lost 5 bases, with 11 bases spanning the gap. Germline values: CDR1 SGHRS, CDR2 YFSETQ. The CDR3 totals 15 residues. CDR3 amino acids: CASSLEGRVTGELFF. The DNA of the CDR3 is TGCGCCAGCAGCTTGGAGGGGCGCGTTACCGGGGAGCTGTTTTTT.

The rearrangement links TRBV6-6 to TRBJ2-7, with a weak D call TRBD1 (6 bases). The ends were cut back, 2 bases at V and 5 bases at J, with 13 bases in the middle. The CDR3 is 14 residues long. The germline gives CDR1 MNHNY, CDR2 SVGAGI (reference sequence). Here the CDR3 reads CASSYSGQFNEQYF. The CDR3 DNA sequence: TGTGCCAGCAGTTACAGCGGACAGTTCAACGAGCAGTACTTC.

This clone was counted once. For the CDR3, the DNA is TGTGCCAGCAGTTACGCCGGGACAACTAATGAAAAACTGTTTTTT. As protein: CASSYAGTTNEKLFF. The J gene is TRBJ1-4, the V gene TRBV28; D ambiguous. Trimming removed 4 bases from V and 0 bases from J, with 9 bases in between. Germline V gives CDR1 MDHEN, CDR2 SYDVKM. CDR3 length equals 15 residues.